These 31 T cell receptor beta chains came from one sample sequenced in a study of T cells in Graves' hyperthyroidism and ophthalmopathy. Amplification of TCR beta CDR3 regions was performed using RNA transcripts as template. TCR CDR3 underwent first-round RT-PCR with the HTBI primer set. Each CDR3 protein is one row after TCRdb ran MiXCR on the multiplex PCR reads. The sample has 400,000 to 550,000 distinct CDR3 sequences, approximately 15% seen once. The sample consisted of blood. These receptors originate from a woman under 30 with Graves' hyperthyroidism.

The rearrangement uses TRBV15 and TRBJ2-7; 10 bases align to TRBD2. Losses at the gene ends were 1 base for V and 6 bases for J; bases not matched to a gene: 9. Looked up from germline, CDR1 is LNHNV and CDR2 is YYDKDF (reference sequence). The CDR3 spans 16 residues. In nucleotides, the CDR3 is TGTGCCACCAGCAGAGGTCGAGCGGGAGGGCCTAGCGAGCAGTACTTC. Translation gives CATSRGRAGGPSEQYF. Drawing the rest from reference TRBV15 and TRBJ2-7, the complete variable domain is DAMVIQNPRYQVTQFGKPVTLSCSQTLNHNVMYWYQQKSSQAPKLLFHYYDKDFNNEADTPDNFQSRRPNTSFCFLDIRSPGLGDTAMYLCATSRGRAGGPSEQYFGPGTRLTVT.

This clonotype was counted a few times. The V and J genes are TRBV18 and TRBJ1-2; 8 nucleotides match TRBD1. Germline loops: CDR1 KGHSH, CDR2 LQKENI. V trimming: 2 bases; J trimming: 2 bases; junction bases outside the gene matches: 4. This CDR3 region has 15 residues. The CDR3 region has the DNA TGTGCCAGCTCACCAAGCCGACAGGGGAACTATGGCTACACCTTC. This translates into CASSPSRQGNYGYTF.

This clonotype was recorded at least ten times. CDR3 loop: CASSPLAGVTDTQYF. The CDR3 bases are TGTGCCAGCAGCCCTCTAGCGGGAGTCACAGATACGCAGTATTTT. J is TRBJ2-3 and V is TRBV7-3; TRBD2 matches at 10 bases. The CDR3 is 15 amino acids. Germline CDR1 reads SGHTA; CDR2 reads FQGTGA. The J segment lost 2 bases and the V segment lost 5 bases, leaving 4 bases of the junction unmatched.

This clonotype was found many times. The chain carries TRBV30 and TRBJ1-1, with D unclear. Trimming took 3 bases from V and 6 from J, leaving 14 bases between them. The germline gives CDR1 GTSNPN, CDR2 SVGIG (reference sequence). The CDR3 covers 13 residues. DNA of the CDR3: TGTGCCTGGAGGCCGAGCTTTGGCTCTGAAGCTTTCTTT. Translated: CAWRPSFGSEAFF.

This clonotype was detected only a few times. The V call is TRBV7-8, the J call TRBJ1-1; maybe TRBD1 (6 bases). V was trimmed by 2 bases and J by 11 bases, leaving 18 bases between them. The germline V gene encodes CDR1 SGHVS and CDR2 FQNEAQ. The CDR3 runs 14 residues. The CDR3 sequence: CASSLNVRGGEAFF. The CDR3 DNA sequence: TGTGCCAGCAGCTTAAATGTCCGCGGGGGCGAGGCTTTCTTT.

The rearrangement joins TRBV12-3 or TRBV12-4 to TRBJ2-7; 11 bases are shared with TRBD2. Trimming at V came to 5 bases and at J to 4 bases, leaving 10 bases not matched to a gene. The CDR3 totals 16 residues. The DNA for the CDR3 is TGTGCCAGCAGTCCGACGACTAGCGGGATAGGGTACGAGCAGTACTTC. The encoded protein is CASSPTTSGIGYEQYF.

This clonotype was recorded at least ten times. V is TRBV7-9 and J is TRBJ2-3, with D tentatively TRBD2 (5 bases). Germline-derived CDR1 and CDR2 are SEHNR and FQNEAQ (reference sequence). The CDR3 runs to 12 residues. V shed 5 bases and J shed 6 bases, with 9 bases lying between them. The CDR3 reads CASSVSGDTQYF. The CDR3 DNA reads TGTGCCAGCAGCGTATCGGGGGATACGCAGTATTTT.

This clonotype showed up many times. The chain carries TRBV20-1 and TRBJ2-7, with D possibly being TRBD2 (6 bases). CDR1 is DFQATT and CDR2 is SNEGSKA in the germline V gene (reference sequence). The CDR3 extends over 14 amino acids. The ends were cut back, 6 bases at V and 3 bases at J, with 18 bases in the middle. The CDR3 DNA reads as TGCAGTGCCCATTTAGGGCGGGACGGCTACGAGCAGTACTTC. Protein product: CSAHLGRDGYEQYF.

There are a few counts of this clonotype. The chain joins TRBV5-1 to TRBJ2-6, with 7 bases fitting TRBD1. The V gene's germline CDR1 is SGHRS and CDR2 YFSETQ. After removal of 4 bases from V and 3 bases from J, the junction contained 7 bases not matched to a gene. This CDR3 region has 16 residues. The DNA of the CDR3 is TGCGCCAGCAGCCCGGGCCAGGGGGATGGGGCCAACGTCCTGACTTTC. It yields the protein CASSPGQGDGANVLTF.

This chain joins TRBV5-1 and TRBJ2-3; TRBD2 agrees at 10 bases. J lost 4 bases, V lost 2 bases, and 4 bases had no gene match. The germline gives CDR1 SGHRS, CDR2 YFSETQ. The CDR3 covers 15 residues. The CDR3 bases are TGCGCCAGCAGCTTTCTAGCGGGAGAGGCAGATACGCAGTATTTT. Amino acid sequence: CASSFLAGEADTQYF.

This clonotype was seen a few times. The chain recombines TRBV5-6 with TRBJ1-2; TRBD1 matches 11 bases. With 0 bases clipped from V and 2 bases from J, the junction kept 12 bases outside the gene matches. Germline values: CDR1 SGHDT, CDR2 YYEEEE. The CDR3 sequence is 19 residues long. The CDR3 sequence is CASSLALLLGTGGNYGYTF. CDR3 nucleotides: TGTGCCAGCAGCTTGGCCTTATTACTCGGGACAGGGGGGAACTATGGCTACACCTTC.

This chain connects TRBV20-1 to TRBJ2-7, with 8 bases lining up with TRBD2. CDR1 DFQATT and CDR2 SNEGSKA come from the germline V gene (reference sequence). The CDR3 is 15 amino acids. Trimming took 5 bases from V and 0 from J; bases not matched to a gene: 9. This chain's CDR3 is CSASPGTSASYEQYF. The CDR3 DNA is TGCAGTGCTTCCCCCGGGACTAGTGCCTCCTACGAGCAGTACTTC.

This clonotype has at least ten counts. The chain employs TRBV7-9 and TRBJ2-2; 7 bases fit TRBD1. Germline V gives CDR1 SEHNR, CDR2 FQNEAQ (reference sequence). V was pared by 3 bases and J by 0 bases, with 7 bases of the junction left unmatched. The length of the CDR3 is 17 residues. DNA for the CDR3: TGTGCCAGCAGCTTTTCGAAGGGACAGCCGAACACCGGGGAGCTGTTTTTT. Translation: CASSFSKGQPNTGELFF.

Only a few counts were recorded for this clonotype. The CDR3 DNA is TGCAGCGTTGAAGTGGAGCGGCGGTTCTTC. It translates to CSVEVERRFF. The genes are TRBV29-1 and TRBJ2-1; TRBD2 might be the D (5 bases). Germline-derived CDR1 and CDR2 are SQVTM and ANQGSEA. Deletions cut 1 base from V and 15 bases from J, with 10 bases between. CDR3 length equals 10 residues.

This chain uses TRBV19 with TRBJ2-6, with 10 nucleotides matching TRBD1. CDR1 is LNHDA, CDR2 SQIVND, per germline (reference sequence). Losses at the gene ends were 8 bases for V and 1 base for J; bases not matched to a gene: 5. This CDR3 is built from 16 residues. This CDR3 is CASWGQGSSGANVLTF. The CDR3 coding sequence is TGTGCCAGTTGGGGACAGGGGTCGTCTGGGGCCAACGTCCTGACTTTC.

This clonotype was seen more than once but under ten times. A much larger clone sits a single nucleotide away, making a read error possible. V usage is TRBV24-1 and J usage is TRBJ2-3; D possibly corresponds to TRBD2 (5 bases). V shed 3 bases and J shed 1 base, with 16 bases lying between them. CDR3 size: 17 residues. Germline loops: CDR1 KGHDR, CDR2 SFDVKD. In DNA, the CDR3 is TGTGCCACCAGTGATCCGATCCAGGAGGCCGGCACAGATACGCAGTATTTT. Its translation: CATSDPIQEAGTDTQYF.

This clonotype showed up many times. V gene TRBV7-2 combines with J gene TRBJ2-7, with 9 bases that match TRBD2. The trim removed 5 bases at V and 4 bases at J, leaving 9 bases unmatched. The CDR3 covers 15 residues. Germline lookup yields CDR1 SGHTA and CDR2 FQGNSA. The chain's CDR3 is CASSGASGIEYEQYF. The CDR3 region has the DNA TGTGCCAGCAGCGGAGCTAGCGGGATAGAGTACGAGCAGTACTTC. The variable domain in full, with the rest retrieved from reference TRBV7-2 and TRBJ2-7, is GAGVSQSPSNKVTEKGKDVELRCDPISGHTALYWYRQSLGQGLEFLIYFQGNSAPDKSGLPSDRFSAERTGGSVSTLTIQRTQQEDSAVYLCASSGASGIEYEQYFGPGTRLTVT.

This clonotype was seen repeatedly, ten times or more. This chain links TRBV4-1 with TRBJ2-3, with 13 nucleotides matching TRBD2. Losses at the gene ends were 7 bases for V and 1 base for J; bases not matched to a gene: 14. The CDR3 sequence is 19 residues long. Germline V lookup: CDR1 MGHRA, CDR2 YSYEKL. The CDR3 nucleotides are TGCGCCAGCAACCCTGCCTTATTTGGACTAGCGGGAGGCACAGATACGCAGTATTTT. As protein: CASNPALFGLAGGTDTQYF.

The chain joins TRBV29-1 to TRBJ2-1; 9 bases fit TRBD2. V lost 2 bases, J lost 3 bases, and 8 bases stayed unmatched. The CDR3 is 16 residues long. The germline CDR1 and CDR2 sequences are SQVTM and ANQGSEA. The CDR3: CSVELAGSSDYNEQFF. The CDR3 coding sequence is TGCAGCGTTGAACTAGCGGGAAGTAGCGACTACAATGAGCAGTTCTTC.

This clonotype was counted ten times or more. The chain carries TRBV20-1 and TRBJ1-3; no definite D call. With 0 bases removed from V and 1 base from J, the gap between germline ends came to 7 bases. The CDR3 consists of 14 residues. Germline V CDR1 and CDR2: DFQATT, SNEGSKA (reference sequence). The CDR3: CSARDGQSGNTIYF. The CDR3 DNA reads TGCAGTGCTAGAGATGGGCAGTCTGGAAACACCATATATTTT.

This clonotype came up many times. The chain employs TRBV5-6 and TRBJ2-7; D is unresolved. Germline-derived CDR1 and CDR2 are SGHDT and YYEEEE. The CDR3 is 14 residues long. The V end was cut by 0 bases, the J end by 7 bases, with 14 bases between. In DNA, the CDR3 is TGTGCCAGCAGCTTGGTCGCGGTCTTAGGGGAGCAGTACTTC. Translated, it gives CASSLVAVLGEQYF.

The gene calls are TRBV4-1 and TRBJ2-5; D might be TRBD2 (5 bases). Germline values: CDR1 MGHRA, CDR2 YSYEKL. Trimming took 1 base from V and 5 from J, leaving 14 bases between them. The CDR3 runs 15 residues. CDR3: CASSQGLTLGETQYF. For the CDR3, the DNA is TGCGCCAGCAGCCAAGGACTAACCCTTGGGGAGACCCAGTACTTC.

This clonotype turned up a few times. V gene TRBV15 combines with J gene TRBJ2-1; D is perhaps TRBD2 (5 bases). This CDR3 contains 15 residues. The germline V and J ends were trimmed by 5 bases and 0 bases, with 11 bases remaining between them. CDR1 and CDR2 from the germline V gene are LNHNV and YYDKDF (reference sequence). The CDR3 loop reads CATSAPGSSYNEQFF. The CDR3 DNA sequence: TGTGCCACCAGCGCTCCGGGGAGCTCCTACAATGAGCAGTTCTTC.

This clonotype was observed many times. The V call is TRBV11-3, the J call TRBJ2-7; D is unclear. Trimming shortened V by 1 base and J by 5 bases, and 15 bases separated the two germline ends. This CDR3 has 15 residues. CDR1 is SGHNT, CDR2 YENEEA, per germline. Here the CDR3 reads CASSLGPRNLDEQYF. Here the CDR3 DNA reads TGTGCCAGCAGCTTAGGTCCGAGGAACTTGGACGAGCAGTACTTC.

This clonotype was detected many times. As DNA, the CDR3 is TGTGCCTGGAGTTTTATTGGCGGGTGGGTAGACAATGAGCAGTTCTTC. Protein: CAWSFIGGWVDNEQFF. V gene TRBV30 combines with J gene TRBJ2-1, with TRBD2 as a possible D gene (5 bases). Germline CDR1 is GTSNPN and CDR2 is SVGIG (reference sequence). This CDR3 contains 16 residues. V lost 2 bases, J lost 5 bases, and 19 bases lay in between.

This clonotype was detected ten times or more. The chain carries TRBV6-1 and TRBJ1-2; D is ambiguous. In germline, CDR1 is MNHNS, CDR2 SASEGT. Trimming removed 0 bases at V and 2 bases at J, with 10 bases between. The CDR3 totals 15 residues. CDR3 sequence reads: CASSEAPGYNYGYTF. In DNA, the CDR3 is TGTGCCAGCAGTGAAGCCCCGGGCTACAACTATGGCTACACCTTC.

This clonotype was observed at least ten times. V gene TRBV6-2 or TRBV6-3 combines with J gene TRBJ2-6; TRBD2 matches at 7 bases. The CDR3 spans 17 residues. Losses at the gene ends were 5 bases for V and 0 bases for J; bases not matched to a gene: 7. Germline V gives CDR1 MNHEY, CDR2 SVGEGT. CDR3 nucleotides: TGTGCCAGCAGTGCCCCGGGACTACTCTCTGGGGCCAACGTCCTGACTTTC. This sequence encodes CASSAPGLLSGANVLTF.

This clonotype was seen at least ten times. The chain uses TRBV11-2 and TRBJ2-5, with no clear D. Trimming left V 0 bases short and J 8 bases short, with 10 bases between. CDR1 SGHAT and CDR2 FQNNGV come from the germline V gene. The CDR3 is made up of 13 amino acids. CDR3 DNA sequence: TGTGCCAGCAGCTTAGATGGGTCGGATACCCAGTACTTC. Translating gives CASSLDGSDTQYF.

This clonotype has only a few counts. The chain employs TRBV9 and TRBJ2-5, with TRBD2 matching 9 bases. Germline CDR1 and CDR2: SGDLS and YYNGEE. V shed 4 bases and J 5 bases; nucleotides not matched to a gene: 6. This CDR3 is built from 14 residues. For the CDR3, the DNA is TGTGCCAGCAGCTCCGGACTAGCGAGGGAGACCCAGTACTTC. This gives the protein CASSSGLARETQYF.

The sample holds many counts of this clonotype. V and J are TRBV6-1 and TRBJ2-1, with TRBD1 matching 10 bases. The CDR3 contains 16 residues. V was clipped by 7 bases and J by 4 bases; unmatched bases: 10. Germline CDR1 is MNHNS and CDR2 is SASEGT. CDR3 residues: CASNETGGIFYNEQFF. The CDR3 DNA follows: TGTGCCAGCAATGAGACAGGGGGCATTTTTTACAATGAGCAGTTCTTC.

Details on this clonotype: A read error may produce the germline difference seen at one junction end. This rearrangement joins TRBV5-1 to TRBJ2-2; 8 bases agree with TRBD2. The CDR3 has 17 residues. The germline V gene encodes CDR1 SGHRS and CDR2 YFSETQ. CDR3 protein: CASTREGLARNTGGLFF. The DNA of the CDR3 is TGCGCCAGCACCCGGGAGGGGCTAGCGAGGAACACCGGGGGGCTGTTTTTT.